This T cell receptor beta chain appears in the sequencing data of a study of T cell responses to AZD1222 COVID-19 vaccine. The CDR3 loop spans 10 amino acids. Germline loops: CDR1 MDHEN, CDR2 SYDVKM. V lost 8 bases, J lost 7 bases, and 3 bases lay in between. Assay: immunoSEQ multiplex PCR; the TCRdb copy retains only in-frame clones and omits some. This sample has under 200,000 clones, with around 92% found just once. The V and J genes are TRBV28 and TRBJ1-6, with D unresolved. This TCR derives from an adult in good health. Sequencing used peripheral blood, obtained on day 0 of AZD1222 vaccination. In DNA, the CDR3 is TGTGCCAGCGGGAATTCACCCCTCCACTTT. Its translation: CASGNSPLHF.